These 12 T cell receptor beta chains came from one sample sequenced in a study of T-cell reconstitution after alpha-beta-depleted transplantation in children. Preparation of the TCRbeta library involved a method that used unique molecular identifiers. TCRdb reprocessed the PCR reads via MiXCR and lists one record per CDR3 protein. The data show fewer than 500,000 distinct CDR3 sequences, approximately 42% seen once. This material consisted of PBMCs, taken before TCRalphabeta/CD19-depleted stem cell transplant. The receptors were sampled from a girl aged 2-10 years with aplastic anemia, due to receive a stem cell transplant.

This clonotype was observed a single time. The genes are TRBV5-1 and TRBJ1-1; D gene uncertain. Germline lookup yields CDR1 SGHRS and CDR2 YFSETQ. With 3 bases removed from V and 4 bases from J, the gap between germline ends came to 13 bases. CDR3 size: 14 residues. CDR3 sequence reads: CASSSPGPITEAFF. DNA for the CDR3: TGCGCCAGCAGCTCCCCTGGGCCGATCACTGAAGCTTTCTTT.

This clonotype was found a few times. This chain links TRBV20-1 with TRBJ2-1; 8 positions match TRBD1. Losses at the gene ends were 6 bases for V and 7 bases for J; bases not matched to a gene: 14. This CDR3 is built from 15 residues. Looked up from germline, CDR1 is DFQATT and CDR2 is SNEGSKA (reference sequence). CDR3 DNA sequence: TGCAGTGCCCCCTTCCCAGGGGGCTTTTGGAATGAGCAGTTCTTC. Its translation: CSAPFPGGFWNEQFF.

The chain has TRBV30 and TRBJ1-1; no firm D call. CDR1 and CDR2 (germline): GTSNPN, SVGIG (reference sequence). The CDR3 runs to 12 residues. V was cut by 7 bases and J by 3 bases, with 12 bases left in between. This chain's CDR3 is CAFRAFYTEAFF. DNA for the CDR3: TGTGCCTTTAGGGCCTTTTACACTGAAGCTTTCTTT. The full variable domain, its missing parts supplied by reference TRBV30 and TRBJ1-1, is SQTIHQWPATLVQPVGSPLSLECTVEGTSNPNLYWYRQAAGRGLQLLFYSVGIGQISSEVPQNLSASRPQDRQFILSSKKLLLSDSGFYLCAFRAFYTEAFFGQGTRLTVV.

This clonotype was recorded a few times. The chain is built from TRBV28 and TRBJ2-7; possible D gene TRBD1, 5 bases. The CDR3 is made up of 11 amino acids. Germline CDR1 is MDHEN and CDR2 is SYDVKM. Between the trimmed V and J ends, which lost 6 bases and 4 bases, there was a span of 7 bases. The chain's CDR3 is CASSRQYEQYF. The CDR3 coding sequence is TGTGCCAGCAGCCGACAGTACGAGCAGTACTTC.

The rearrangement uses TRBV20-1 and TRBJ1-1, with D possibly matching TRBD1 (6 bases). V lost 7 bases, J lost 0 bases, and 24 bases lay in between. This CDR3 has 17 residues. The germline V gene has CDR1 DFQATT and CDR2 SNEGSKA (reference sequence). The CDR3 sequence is CSVRGQTAGDMNTEAFF. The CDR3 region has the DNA TGCAGTGTCAGGGGCCAGACAGCCGGAGACATGAACACTGAAGCTTTCTTT.

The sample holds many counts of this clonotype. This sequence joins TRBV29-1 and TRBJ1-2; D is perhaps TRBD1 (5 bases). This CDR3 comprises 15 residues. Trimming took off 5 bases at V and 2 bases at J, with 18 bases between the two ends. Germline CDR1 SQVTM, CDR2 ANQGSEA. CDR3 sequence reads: CSVNPGRRGNYGYTF. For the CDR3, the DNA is TGCAGCGTTAATCCGGGACGAAGGGGAAACTATGGCTACACCTTC.

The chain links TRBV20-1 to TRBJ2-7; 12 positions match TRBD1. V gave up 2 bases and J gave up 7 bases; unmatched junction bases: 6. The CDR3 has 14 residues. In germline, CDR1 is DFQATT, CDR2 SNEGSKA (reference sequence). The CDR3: CSARRDRGHREQYF. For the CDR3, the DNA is TGCAGTGCTAGAAGGGACAGGGGGCATCGGGAGCAGTACTTC.

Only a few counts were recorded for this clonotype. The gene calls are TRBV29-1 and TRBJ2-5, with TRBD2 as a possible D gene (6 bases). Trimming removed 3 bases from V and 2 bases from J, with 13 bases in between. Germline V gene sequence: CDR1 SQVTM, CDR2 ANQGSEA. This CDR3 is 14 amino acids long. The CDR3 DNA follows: TGCAGCGTTGACCGGGACTCTCTTCAAGAGACCCAGTACTTC. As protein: CSVDRDSLQETQYF.

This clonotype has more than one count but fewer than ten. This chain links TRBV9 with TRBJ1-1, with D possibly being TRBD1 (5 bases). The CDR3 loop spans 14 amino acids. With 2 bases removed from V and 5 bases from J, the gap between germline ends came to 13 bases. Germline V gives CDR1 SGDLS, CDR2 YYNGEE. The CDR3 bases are TGTGCCAGCAGCGTTCATGAGGGGAGGACTGAAGCTTTCTTT. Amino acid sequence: CASSVHEGRTEAFF.

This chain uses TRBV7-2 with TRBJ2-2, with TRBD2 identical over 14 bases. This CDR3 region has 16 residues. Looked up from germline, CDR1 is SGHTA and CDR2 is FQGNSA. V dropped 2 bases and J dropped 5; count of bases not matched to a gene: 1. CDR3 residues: CASSLRLAGGTGELFF. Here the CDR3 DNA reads TGTGCCAGCAGCTTAAGACTAGCGGGGGGGACCGGGGAGCTGTTTTTT.

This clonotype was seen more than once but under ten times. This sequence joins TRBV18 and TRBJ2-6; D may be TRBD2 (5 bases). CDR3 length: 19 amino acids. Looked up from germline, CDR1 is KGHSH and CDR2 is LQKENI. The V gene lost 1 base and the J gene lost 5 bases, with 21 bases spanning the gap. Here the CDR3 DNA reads TGTGCCAGCTCACCACGGTTAATGAGGGCCGACGCCAGGGCCAACGTCCTGACTTTC. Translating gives CASSPRLMRADARANVLTF.

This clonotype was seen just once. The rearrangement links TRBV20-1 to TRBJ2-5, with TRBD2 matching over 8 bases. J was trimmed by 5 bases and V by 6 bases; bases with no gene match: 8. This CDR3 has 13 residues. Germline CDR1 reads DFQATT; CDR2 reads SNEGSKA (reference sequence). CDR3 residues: CSAPTGGLETQYF. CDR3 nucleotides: TGCAGTGCCCCTACGGGGGGGCTTGAGACCCAGTACTTC.